This T cell receptor beta chain was identified during a study of blood T cell repertoires in COVID-19. Study-wide background: Acute-phase and convalescent COVID-19 samples originated in the United States, Italy and Spain. T cells, B-cell-depleted T cells, or PBMCs provided the cDNA or gDNA that served as material.

Per the original methods: Quantification of nucleated cells was approximated via reference gene primer amplification. Some clones are missing from TCRdb's copy, which holds only in-frame ones; the method was immunoSEQ multiplex PCR. V, J and clone size derive from that table, while D and trimming were established from the DNA sequence. The data show 150,000 to 200,000 clones, approximately 90% seen once. CDR1 is MGHRA, CDR2 YSYEKL, per germline. V shed 0 bases and J shed 5 bases, with 14 bases lying between them. CDR3 size: 16 residues. V usage is TRBV4-1 and J usage is TRBJ2-1; no reliable D call. Sequencing input: peripheral blood. This TCR was recovered from a human donor in a cohort sampled during active COVID-19. CDR3 amino acids: CASSQDPVTLHNEQFF. The CDR3 region has the DNA TGCGCCAGCAGCCAAGATCCCGTGACTTTACACAATGAGCAGTTCTTC.